What follows is one TCR beta chain and its context. The entry originates in a study of blood T cell repertoires in COVID-19. The wider study: COVID-19 samples, acute and convalescent, were from the United States, Italy and Spain. In each case, the material was cDNA or gDNA derived from T cells, B-cell-depleted T cells, or PBMCs.

Original methodology: Reference gene primer amplification yielded estimated nucleated cell counts. This table comes from immunoSEQ multiplex PCR, and its TCRdb copy is limited to in-frame clones, with some not included. The V and J calls and clone size were taken over from that table, and D and trimming were inferred from the DNA. The sample records about 210,000 clones, about three quarters being singletons. Germline V gene data show CDR1 as MGHRA and CDR2 as YSYEKL. The CDR3 contains 16 residues. V was shortened by 4 bases and J by 0 bases, with 15 bases between the two germline ends. The rearrangement links TRBV4-1 to TRBJ1-2; D gene ambiguous. The sample was peripheral blood. This sequence was found in a woman between 70 and 85 years old with acute or convalescent COVID-19. Here the CDR3 reads CASSPKHIQTNYGYTF. CDR3 DNA: TGCGCCAGCAGCCCCAAGCATATACAGACTAACTATGGCTACACCTTC.